Reported below is one T cell receptor (beta chain). This sample is part of a study of T cell changes during pregnancy in multiple sclerosis. Sequencing was performed with immunoSEQ multiplex PCR; in TCRdb, only in-frame clones are kept and a portion is missing. The sample holds about 87,000 clones; 93% are singletons and the top ten take around 1.4%. Losses at the gene ends were 3 bases for V and 2 bases for J; bases not matched to a gene: 7. Germline values: CDR1 SGHRS, CDR2 YFSETQ. The CDR3 consists of 15 residues. V and J are TRBV5-1 and TRBJ1-1, with 7 bases fitting TRBD1. This clonotype was sampled from a female donor in good health, enrolled as a control in a pregnancy study. Sample: peripheral blood, taken in the third trimester of pregnancy. DNA of the CDR3: TGCGCCAGCAGCTCCGGACGACAGGGAAACACTGAAGCTTTCTTT. Its protein is CASSSGRQGNTEAFF.